These T cell receptor beta chains were read from a single sample in a study of identical twins. TCRdb re-called the 5' RACE reads through MiXCR, storing one row per CDR3 protein. Of around 370,000 distinct CDR3 sequences listed, approximately 8.8% are singletons. The sample taken for sequencing was naive T cells sorted from blood. The receptors derive from a woman aged 45-60 years in good health. The CDR3 runs from the conserved cysteine through the conserved F or W. D genes are given only for firm matches. A clone size is listed for some rows: how often the clone was seen (once, few, many), or a class if it is expanded.

V gene	J gene	CDR3 length	D gene	clone size	CDR3 DNA	CDR3 protein
TRBV28	TRBJ2-7	14	NA	NA	TGTGCCAGCAGGAGTTGGGGAAGCTCCTACGAGCAGTACTTC	CASRSWGSSYEQYF
TRBV2	TRBJ2-1	15	TRBD2	few	TGTGCCAGCAGTGGGGGGGGACTAGCCGTCAATGAGCAGTTCTTC	CASSGGGLAVNEQFF
TRBV3-1	TRBJ2-3	13	NA	NA	TGTGCCAGCAGCTCCGGATTAGGAGATACGCAGTATTTT	CASSSGLGDTQYF
TRBV5-1	TRBJ2-2	15	TRBD2	few	TGCGCCAGCAGCTTGGATCTAGCGGACACCGGGGAGCTGTTTTTT	CASSLDLADTGELFF
TRBV3-1	TRBJ2-2	16	TRBD1	NA	TGTGCCAGCGGGATGGGACAGGGCGCGAACACCGGGGAGCTGTTTTTT	CASGMGQGANTGELFF
TRBV6-2/TRBV6-3	TRBJ2-1	16	TRBD2	NA	TGTGCCAGCAGTTACCCGAGGCGGGAGGGCCCCAATGAGCAGTTCTTC	CASSYPRREGPNEQFF
TRBV28	TRBJ2-2	14	NA	NA	TGTGCCAGCAGATCAGGGGTGAACACCGGGGAGCTGTTTTTT	CASRSGVNTGELFF
TRBV20-1	TRBJ2-7	14	TRBD2	few	TGCAGTGCCGAAAGACTAGCGGGACACTACGAGCAGTACTTC	CSAERLAGHYEQYF
TRBV12-3/TRBV12-4	TRBJ2-2	16	TRBD1	NA	TGTGCCAGCAGAGACTCCGGACAGGGTTTAACCGGGGAGCTGTTTTTT	CASRDSGQGLTGELFF
TRBV11-3	TRBJ1-1	15	NA	many	TGTGCCAGCAGCCCCAGGGAGTGGTCGGGGACATTAGCTTTCTTT	CASSPREWSGTLAFF
TRBV5-1	TRBJ2-7	19	TRBD2	NA	TGCGCCAGCAGCTCCCTCGGCGGGCTGGCTAGCGGGAGCCCCTACGAGCAGTACTTC	CASSSLGGLASGSPYEQYF
TRBV4-1	TRBJ2-1	17	NA	many	TGCGCCAGCAGCCCGATACTAGGCAGAGGAGCACGGAATGAGCAGTTCTTC	CASSPILGRGARNEQFF
TRBV7-9	TRBJ2-3	15	NA	few	TGTGCCAGCAGCTTACTGGCTACTAGCACAGATACGCAGTATTTT	CASSLLATSTDTQYF
TRBV4-1	TRBJ1-3	17	TRBD1	few	TGCGCCAGCAGCCAAGGGCGACAGGGCCCGTCTGGAAACACCATATATTTT	CASSQGRQGPSGNTIYF
TRBV6-2/TRBV6-3	TRBJ2-7	13	TRBD1	few	TGTGCCAGCGAGGACAGGGTGGGCAACGAGCAGTACTTC	CASEDRVGNEQYF
TRBV5-1	TRBJ2-5	15	NA	few	TGCGCCAGCAGCCCCTACGGAGGGGGCCAAGAGACCCAGTACTTC	CASSPYGGGQETQYF
TRBV7-9	TRBJ2-2	15	NA	NA	TGTGCCAGCAGCTCCCGGACTGGGAACACCGGGGAGCTGTTTTTT	CASSSRTGNTGELFF
TRBV6-1	TRBJ1-1	11	NA	many	TGTGCCAGCAAGGAGAACACTGAAGCTTTCTTT	CASKENTEAFF
TRBV6-2/TRBV6-3	TRBJ2-1	15	TRBD2	few	TGTGCCAGCAGTCCTATAGCGGGAGGCCGCAATGAGCAGTTCTTC	CASSPIAGGRNEQFF
TRBV20-1	TRBJ2-7	14	NA	NA	TGCAGTGCTAGGGCCGGTAACGATTTCTACGAGCAGTACTTC	CSARAGNDFYEQYF
TRBV4-1	TRBJ2-7	13	NA	few	TGCGCCAGCAGCCAAGATGAGCGTTACGAGCAGTACTTC	CASSQDERYEQYF
TRBV4-2	TRBJ1-2	12	NA	few	TGTGCCAGCAGCCAAGACAGATATGGCTACACCTTC	CASSQDRYGYTF
TRBV3-1	TRBJ1-1	19	TRBD1	NA	TGTGCCAGCAGCCTGCATACGGGACAGGGGGTTGTAATGAACACTGAAGCTTTCTTT	CASSLHTGQGVVMNTEAFF
TRBV11-2	TRBJ1-1	16	NA	few	TGTGCCAGCAGCTTAGGCCGGGTACTGGGACTACCTGAAGCTTTCTTT	CASSLGRVLGLPEAFF
TRBV5-1	TRBJ2-7	15	TRBD2	few	TGCGCCAGCAGCGCCGGGACTAGCGGGACCTACGAGCAGTACTTC	CASSAGTSGTYEQYF
TRBV9	TRBJ2-7	15	TRBD2	many	TGTGCCAGCAGCTCAACCATGGGACTACCTAACGAGCAGTACTTC	CASSSTMGLPNEQYF
TRBV10-1	TRBJ2-5	13	TRBD1	NA	TGCGCCAGCAGCCAAACAGGGGTTGAGACCCAGTACTTC	CASSQTGVETQYF
TRBV4-2	TRBJ2-3	13	NA	few	TGTGCCAGCAGCCAAGTCCTAACAGATACGCAGTATTTT	CASSQVLTDTQYF
TRBV6-5	TRBJ2-2	17	NA	many	TGTGCCAGCAGTTCTCCCGGAGGAGCCACACGGACCGGGGAGCTGTTTTTT	CASSSPGGATRTGELFF
TRBV9	TRBJ2-7	12	NA	NA	TGTGCCAGCAGCGTAGGGGGCGGCGCGCAGTACTTC	CASSVGGGAQYF
TRBV5-1	TRBJ2-1	16	NA	NA	TGCGCCAGCAGCTTCGTGGCGGGCCCGGTGACCAATGAGCAGTTCTTC	CASSFVAGPVTNEQFF
TRBV5-1	TRBJ2-5	14	TRBD1	few	TGCGCCAGCAGCTTGGCCTGGACAGGAGAGACCCAGTACTTC	CASSLAWTGETQYF
TRBV20-1	TRBJ1-1	14	NA	many	TGCAGTGCTCAGAACAGGGTCGGATGGACTGAAGCTTTCTTT	CSAQNRVGWTEAFF
TRBV12-3/TRBV12-4	TRBJ2-3	14	NA	many	TGTGCCAGCAGTTCCAGTCGGAGGGCAGATACGCAGTATTTT	CASSSSRRADTQYF
TRBV20-1	TRBJ2-1	14	NA	few	TGCAGTGCTAGAAAGGGCAGCGGTGGCGATGAGCAGTTCTTC	CSARKGSGGDEQFF
TRBV29-1	TRBJ1-1	13	NA	NA	TGCAGCGTTGTAAAAGGGAGGAACACTGAAGCTTTCTTT	CSVVKGRNTEAFF
TRBV5-1	TRBJ2-5	13	TRBD2	few	TGCGCCAGCACTGAGGGGAGGGGAGAGACCCAGTACTTC	CASTEGRGETQYF
TRBV9	TRBJ2-5	12	NA	NA	TGTGCCAGCAGCGTAGAGGGGGGGACCCAGTACTTC	CASSVEGGTQYF
TRBV20-1	TRBJ1-3	15	TRBD1	many	TGCAGTGCAAAGTCCGGGACAGATTCTGGAAACACCATATATTTT	CSAKSGTDSGNTIYF
TRBV5-1	TRBJ2-7	13	TRBD1	many	TGCGCCAGCAGCCAGGGACAGCAACCCGAGCAGTACTTC	CASSQGQQPEQYF
TRBV12-3/TRBV12-4	TRBJ2-4	12	NA	few	TGTGCCAGCAGTTTAGTCACAAACATTCAGTACTTC	CASSLVTNIQYF
TRBV5-1	TRBJ2-1	15	TRBD2	few	TGCGCCAGCAGCTTAAAGCGGGAGTGGTACAATGAGCAGTTCTTC	CASSLKREWYNEQFF
TRBV28	TRBJ2-1	15	TRBD2	many	TGTGCCAGCAGTTTACTAGCGGGAGTCTACAATGAGCAGTTCTTC	CASSLLAGVYNEQFF
TRBV27	TRBJ2-7	13	NA	few	TGTGCCAGCAGTTCCCGGTCCTGGTACGAGCAGTACTTC	CASSSRSWYEQYF
TRBV2	TRBJ1-2	14	NA	few	TGTGCCAGCAGTGAGGTGCCAGGTCTATATGGCTACACCTTC	CASSEVPGLYGYTF
TRBV20-1	TRBJ2-5	14	TRBD2	NA	TGCAGTGCCAAACGAGCGGGAGCGCCAGAGACCCAGTACTTC	CSAKRAGAPETQYF
TRBV6-6	TRBJ2-7	12	NA	NA	TGTGCCAGCAGTTACTCGAGCGGGGAGCAGTACTTC	CASSYSSGEQYF
TRBV5-6	TRBJ2-1	13	TRBD2	NA	TGTGCCAGCAGCTTGGCGGGGGGACATGAGCAGTTCTTC	CASSLAGGHEQFF
TRBV13	TRBJ2-7	16	NA	NA	TGTGCCAGCAGCTTAGGCCGAAGACTAGAAAGTCACGAGCAGTACTTC	CASSLGRRLESHEQYF
TRBV7-2	TRBJ2-2	13	NA	many	TGTGCCAGCAGCCGTAACCCCACCGGGGAGCTGTTTTTT	CASSRNPTGELFF
TRBV24-1	TRBJ2-3	13	TRBD1	NA	TGTGCCACCACCTCGCCGACAGGGTCCGCGCAGTATTTT	CATTSPTGSAQYF
TRBV4-1	TRBJ2-1	18	TRBD2	NA	TGCGCCAGCAGCCAAGACCTCGGGGGACTAGCGGTATACAATGAGCAGTTCTTC	CASSQDLGGLAVYNEQFF
TRBV12-3/TRBV12-4	TRBJ1-2	16	NA	few	TGTGCCAGCAGTCCATCCAAGGTCTGGGGAGTTTATGGCTACACCTTC	CASSPSKVWGVYGYTF
TRBV4-1	TRBJ1-4	15	NA	NA	TGCGCCAGCAGCCCTTGGACGGGCCGGAATGAAAAACTGTTTTTT	CASSPWTGRNEKLFF
TRBV6-6	TRBJ2-5	13	TRBD2	NA	TGTGCCAGCAAGCGGGAAAACATAGAGACCCAGTACTTC	CASKRENIETQYF
TRBV6-5	TRBJ2-1	14	TRBD2	few	TGTGCCAGCAGTTACGGCAGGCTGGGAGGGGAGCAGTTCTTC	CASSYGRLGGEQFF
TRBV6-5	TRBJ2-4	15	NA	NA	TGTGCCAGCAGTTACTCGAGGGTCTACAAAAACATTCAGTACTTC	CASSYSRVYKNIQYF